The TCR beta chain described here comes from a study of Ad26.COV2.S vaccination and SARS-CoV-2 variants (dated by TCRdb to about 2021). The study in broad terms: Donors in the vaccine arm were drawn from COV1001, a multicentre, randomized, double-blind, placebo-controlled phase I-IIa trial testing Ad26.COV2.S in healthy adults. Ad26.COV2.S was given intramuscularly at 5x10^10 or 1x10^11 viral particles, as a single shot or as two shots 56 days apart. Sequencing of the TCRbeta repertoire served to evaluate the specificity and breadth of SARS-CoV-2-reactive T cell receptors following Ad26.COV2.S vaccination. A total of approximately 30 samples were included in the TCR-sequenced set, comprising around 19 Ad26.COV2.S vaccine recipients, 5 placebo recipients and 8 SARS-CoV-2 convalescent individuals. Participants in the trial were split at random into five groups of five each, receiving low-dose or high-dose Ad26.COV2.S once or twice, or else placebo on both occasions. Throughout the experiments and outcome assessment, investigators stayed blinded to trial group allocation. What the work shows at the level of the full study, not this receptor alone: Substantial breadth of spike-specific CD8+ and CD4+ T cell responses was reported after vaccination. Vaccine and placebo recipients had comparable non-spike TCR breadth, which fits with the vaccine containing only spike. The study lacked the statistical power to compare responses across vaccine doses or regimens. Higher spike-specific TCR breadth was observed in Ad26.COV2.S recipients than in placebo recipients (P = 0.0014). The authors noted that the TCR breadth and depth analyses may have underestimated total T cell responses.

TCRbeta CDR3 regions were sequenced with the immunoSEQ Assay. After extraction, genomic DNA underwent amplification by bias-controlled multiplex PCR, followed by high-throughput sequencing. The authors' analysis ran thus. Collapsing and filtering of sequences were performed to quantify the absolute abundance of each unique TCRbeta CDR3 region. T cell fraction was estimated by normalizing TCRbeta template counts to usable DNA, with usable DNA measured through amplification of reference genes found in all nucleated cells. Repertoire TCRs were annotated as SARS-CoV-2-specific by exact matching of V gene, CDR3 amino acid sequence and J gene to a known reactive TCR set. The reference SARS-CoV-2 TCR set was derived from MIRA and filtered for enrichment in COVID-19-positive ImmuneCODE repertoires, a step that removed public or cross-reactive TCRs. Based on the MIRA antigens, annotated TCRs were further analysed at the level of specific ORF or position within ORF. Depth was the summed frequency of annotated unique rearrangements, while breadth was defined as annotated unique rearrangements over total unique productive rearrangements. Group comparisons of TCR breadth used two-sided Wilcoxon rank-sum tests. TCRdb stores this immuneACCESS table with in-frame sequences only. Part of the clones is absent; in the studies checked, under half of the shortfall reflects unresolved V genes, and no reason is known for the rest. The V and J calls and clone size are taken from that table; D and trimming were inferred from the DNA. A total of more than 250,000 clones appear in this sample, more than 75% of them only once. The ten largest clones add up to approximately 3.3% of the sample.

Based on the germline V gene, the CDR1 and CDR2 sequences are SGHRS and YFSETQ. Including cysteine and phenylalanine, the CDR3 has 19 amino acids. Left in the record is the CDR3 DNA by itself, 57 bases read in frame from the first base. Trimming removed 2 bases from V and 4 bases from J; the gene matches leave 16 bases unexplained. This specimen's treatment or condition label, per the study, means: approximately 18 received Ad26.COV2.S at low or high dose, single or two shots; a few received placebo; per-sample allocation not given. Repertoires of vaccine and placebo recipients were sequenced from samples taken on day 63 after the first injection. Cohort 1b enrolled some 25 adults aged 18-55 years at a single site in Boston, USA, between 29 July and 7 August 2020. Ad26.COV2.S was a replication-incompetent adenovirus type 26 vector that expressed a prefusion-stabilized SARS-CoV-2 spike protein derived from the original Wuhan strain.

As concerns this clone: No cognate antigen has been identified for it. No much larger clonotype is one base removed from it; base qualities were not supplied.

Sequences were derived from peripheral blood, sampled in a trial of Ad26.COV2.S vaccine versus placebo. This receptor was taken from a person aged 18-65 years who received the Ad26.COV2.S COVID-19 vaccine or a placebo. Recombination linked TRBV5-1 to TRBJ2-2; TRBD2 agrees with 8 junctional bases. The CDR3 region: CASSLLPAGGREGTGELFF. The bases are TGCGCCAGCAGCTTACTCCCGGCGGGGGGCAGAGAAGGCACCGGGGAGCTGTTTTTT.